This entry features one T cell receptor (beta chain) sequence. In the source study's methods: For nucleated cells, counts were estimated from reference gene primer amplification. Only in-frame clones appear in the TCRdb table, and some are missing; sequencing was by immunoSEQ multiplex PCR. The V and J calls and clone size are taken from that table; D and trimming were inferred from the DNA. This repertoire shows about 50,000 clones, approximately 83% found once; its top ten account for 16%. This sample stems from a study of blood T cell repertoires in COVID-19. At the level of the study: Both acute and convalescent COVID-19 samples were obtained from the United States, Italy and Spain.

Per the germline V gene, CDR1 is KGHSH and CDR2 is LQKENI. The V gene lost 0 bases and the J gene lost 5 bases, with 14 bases spanning the gap. The CDR3 covers 15 residues. The source is a man in his forties with acute or convalescent COVID-19. The V and J genes are TRBV18 and TRBJ2-7, with D hard to call. What was sequenced was peripheral blood. The CDR3 bases are TGTGCCAGCTCACCACCGAGAAGCGTTGTACACGAGCAGTACTTC. This sequence encodes CASSPPRSVVHEQYF.